This TCR beta chain was sequenced for a study of blood T cells in healthy people across ages. V gave up 4 bases and J gave up 2 bases, with 11 bases separating them. The CDR3 is 14 amino acids. Germline values: CDR1 MDHEN, CDR2 SYDVKM. Combining a sample-barcoded 5' primer with a J-beta primer mix, a second PCR ran for roughly 7 to 12 cycles. Every sample gave at least 2.5 million paired-end reads containing CDR3. MiXCR was run by TCRdb on the 5' RACE reads, yielding one entry per CDR3 protein. The profile shows more than 500,000 distinct CDR3 sequences, about 27% of them singletons. This clonotype was observed at least ten times. This same sample was also part of a study on T cells of mothers and their children.

V and J are TRBV28 and TRBJ1-2; possible D gene TRBD1, 6 bases. This clonotype originated in a boy younger than 10 in good health. Sequenced material: blood. As DNA, the CDR3 is TGTGCCAGCAGTTCCATACAGGGCAACTATGGCTACACCTTC. Amino acid sequence: CASSSIQGNYGYTF.